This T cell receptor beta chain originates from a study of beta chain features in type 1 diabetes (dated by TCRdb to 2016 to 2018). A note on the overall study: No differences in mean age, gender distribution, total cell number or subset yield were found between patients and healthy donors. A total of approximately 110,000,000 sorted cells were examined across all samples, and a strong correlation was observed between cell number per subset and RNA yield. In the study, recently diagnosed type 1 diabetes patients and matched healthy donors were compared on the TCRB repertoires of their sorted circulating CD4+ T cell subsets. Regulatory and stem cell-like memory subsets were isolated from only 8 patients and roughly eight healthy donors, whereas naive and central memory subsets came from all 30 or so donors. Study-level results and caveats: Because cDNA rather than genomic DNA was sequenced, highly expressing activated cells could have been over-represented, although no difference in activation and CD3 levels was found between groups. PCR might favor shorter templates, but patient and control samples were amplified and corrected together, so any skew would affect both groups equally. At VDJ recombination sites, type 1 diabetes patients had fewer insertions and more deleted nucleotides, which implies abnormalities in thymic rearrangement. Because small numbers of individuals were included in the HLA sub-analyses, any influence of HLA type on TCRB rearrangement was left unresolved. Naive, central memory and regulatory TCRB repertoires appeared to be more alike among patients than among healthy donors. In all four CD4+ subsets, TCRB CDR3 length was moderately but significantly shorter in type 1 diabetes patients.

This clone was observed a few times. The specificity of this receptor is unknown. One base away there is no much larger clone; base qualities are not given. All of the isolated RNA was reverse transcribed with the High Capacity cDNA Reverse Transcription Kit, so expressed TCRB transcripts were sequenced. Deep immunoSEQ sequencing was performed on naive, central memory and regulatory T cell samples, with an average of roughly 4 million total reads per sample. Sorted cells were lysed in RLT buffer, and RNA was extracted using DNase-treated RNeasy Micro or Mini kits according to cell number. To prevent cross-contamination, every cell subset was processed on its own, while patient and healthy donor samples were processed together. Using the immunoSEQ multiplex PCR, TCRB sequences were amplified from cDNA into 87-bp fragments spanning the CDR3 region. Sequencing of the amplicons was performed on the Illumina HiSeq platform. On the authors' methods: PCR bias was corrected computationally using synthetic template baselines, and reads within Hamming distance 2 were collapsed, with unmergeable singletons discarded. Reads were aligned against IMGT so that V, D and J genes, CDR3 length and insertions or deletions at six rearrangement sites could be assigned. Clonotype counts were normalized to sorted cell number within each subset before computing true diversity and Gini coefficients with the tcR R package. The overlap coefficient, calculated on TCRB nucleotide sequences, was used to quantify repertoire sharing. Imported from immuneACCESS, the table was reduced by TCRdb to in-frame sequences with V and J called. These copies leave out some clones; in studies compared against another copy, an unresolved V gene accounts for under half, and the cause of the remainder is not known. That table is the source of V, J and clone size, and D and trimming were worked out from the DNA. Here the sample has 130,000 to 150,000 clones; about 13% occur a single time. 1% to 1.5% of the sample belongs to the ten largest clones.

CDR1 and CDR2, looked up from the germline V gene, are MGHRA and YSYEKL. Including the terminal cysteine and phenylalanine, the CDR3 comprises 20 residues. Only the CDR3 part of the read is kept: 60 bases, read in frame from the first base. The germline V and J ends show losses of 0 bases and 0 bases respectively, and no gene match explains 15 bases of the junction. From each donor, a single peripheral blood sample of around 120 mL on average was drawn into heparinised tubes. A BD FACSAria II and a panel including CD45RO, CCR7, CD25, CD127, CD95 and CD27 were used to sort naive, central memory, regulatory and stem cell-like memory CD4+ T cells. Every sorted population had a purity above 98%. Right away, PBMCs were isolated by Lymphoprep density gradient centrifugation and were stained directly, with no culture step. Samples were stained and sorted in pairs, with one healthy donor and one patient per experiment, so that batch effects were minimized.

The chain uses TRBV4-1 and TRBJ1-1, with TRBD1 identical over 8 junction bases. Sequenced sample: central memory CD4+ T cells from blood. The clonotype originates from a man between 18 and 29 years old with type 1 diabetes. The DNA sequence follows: TGCGCCAGCAGCCAAGAGAGACTAAAACAGGGGGTCCCTATGAACACTGAAGCTTTCTTT. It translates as CASSQERLKQGVPMNTEAFF.